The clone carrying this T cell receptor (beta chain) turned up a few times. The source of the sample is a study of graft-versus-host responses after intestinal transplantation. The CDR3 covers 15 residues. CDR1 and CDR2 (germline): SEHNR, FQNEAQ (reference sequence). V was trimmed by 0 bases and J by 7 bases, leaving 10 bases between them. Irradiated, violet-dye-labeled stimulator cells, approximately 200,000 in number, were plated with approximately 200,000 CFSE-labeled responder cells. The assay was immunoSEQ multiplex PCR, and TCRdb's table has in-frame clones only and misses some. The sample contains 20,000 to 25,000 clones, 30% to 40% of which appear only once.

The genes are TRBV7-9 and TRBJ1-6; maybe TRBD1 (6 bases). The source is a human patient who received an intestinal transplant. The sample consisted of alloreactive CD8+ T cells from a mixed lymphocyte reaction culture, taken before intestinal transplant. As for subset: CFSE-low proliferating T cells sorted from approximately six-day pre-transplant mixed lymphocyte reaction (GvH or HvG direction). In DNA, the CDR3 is TGTGCCAGCAGCTTAGCTGGGGGGCTCAATTCACCCCTCCACTTT. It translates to CASSLAGGLNSPLHF.